This TCR beta chain was captured in a study of shared clonotypes between healthy human individuals. As to this clone: Its antigen remains unknown.

The authors loaded around 200 ng DNA, tens of thousands of T cell genomes, into sorted-subset replicate PCRs. Original methodology: ImmunoSEQ yielded junction-only sequences lacking quality scores, so filtering differed. The data were produced by immunoSEQ multiplex PCR, yet TCRdb's version contains in-frame clones alone and is incomplete. V and J calls and clone size follow that table, whereas D and trimming were derived from the DNA. The repertoire includes 550,000 to 750,000 clones, about 92% of them detected once, and nearly 25% sits in the top ten. Naive CD8 cells, CD45RO-negative and positively selected for CCR7, excluded terminally differentiated effector memory CD45RA+ cells. Germline CDR1 is SGHTA and CDR2 is FQGNSA. The V gene lost 5 bases and the J gene lost 8 bases, with 18 bases spanning the gap. The CDR3 has 14 amino acids. General observations from the study: The sampled material consisted only of blood, and tissue repertoires are likely to differ.

The receptor's source is a young man in good health. The rearrangement links TRBV7-2 to TRBJ1-2; unclear D gene. Specimen: naive CD8+ T cells sorted from blood. The CDR3 protein is CASSPIGVTDGYTF. The CDR3 coding sequence is TGTGCCAGCAGCCCTATCGGGGTAACAGACGGCTACACCTTC.